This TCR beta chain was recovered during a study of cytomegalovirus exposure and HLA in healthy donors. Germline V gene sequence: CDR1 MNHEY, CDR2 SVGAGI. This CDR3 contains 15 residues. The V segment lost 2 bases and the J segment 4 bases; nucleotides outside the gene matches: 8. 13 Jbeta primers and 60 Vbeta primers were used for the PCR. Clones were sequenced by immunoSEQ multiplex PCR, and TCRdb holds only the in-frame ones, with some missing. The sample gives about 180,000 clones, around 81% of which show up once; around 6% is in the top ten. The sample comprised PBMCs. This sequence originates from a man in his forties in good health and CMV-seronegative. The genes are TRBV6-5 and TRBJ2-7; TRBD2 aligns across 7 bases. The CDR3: CASSYPGGRDYEQYF. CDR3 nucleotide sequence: TGTGCCAGCAGTTACCCGGGAGGACGCGATTACGAGCAGTACTTC.